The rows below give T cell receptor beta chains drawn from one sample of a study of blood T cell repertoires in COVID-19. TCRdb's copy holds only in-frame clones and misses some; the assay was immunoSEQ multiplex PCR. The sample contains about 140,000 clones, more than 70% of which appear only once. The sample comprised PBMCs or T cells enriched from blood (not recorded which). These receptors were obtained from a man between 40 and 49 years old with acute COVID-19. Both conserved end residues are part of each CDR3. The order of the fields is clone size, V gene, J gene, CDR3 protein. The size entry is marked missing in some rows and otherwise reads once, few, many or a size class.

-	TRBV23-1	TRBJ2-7	CASSLQAQGFTGFDEQYF
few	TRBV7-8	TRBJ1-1	CASSSLRGMNTEAFF
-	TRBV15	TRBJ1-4	CATSRDRATNEKLFF
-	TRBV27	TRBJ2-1	CASSISAVNEQFF
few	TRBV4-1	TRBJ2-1	CASSLYDRSSYNEQFF
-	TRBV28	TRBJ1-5	CASSSPGHVGPQHF
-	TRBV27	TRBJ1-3	CASSLMAGNTIYF
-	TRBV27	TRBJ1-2	CASSRDSANYGYTF
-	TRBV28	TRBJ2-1	CASSLLRGLGEQFF
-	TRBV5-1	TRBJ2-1	CASSLDFERGGRQFF
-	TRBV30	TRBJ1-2	CAWSVRRQGANGYTF
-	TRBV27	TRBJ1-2	CASSLDRNYGYTF
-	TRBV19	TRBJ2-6	CASKPGGSGANVLTF
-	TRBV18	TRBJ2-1	CASSPLRDSYNEQFF
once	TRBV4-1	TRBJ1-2	CASSPTPGMGYGYTF
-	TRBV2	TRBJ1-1	CASRDRVNTEAFF
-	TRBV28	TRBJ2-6	CASSVRGTGIYGANVLTF
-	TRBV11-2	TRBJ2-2	CASTLGRAGSTGELFF
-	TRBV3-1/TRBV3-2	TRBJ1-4	CASSQDGAPTVEKLFF
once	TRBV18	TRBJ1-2	CASHRTEDYGYTF
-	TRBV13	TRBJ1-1	CASSAPARDRGFNTEAFF
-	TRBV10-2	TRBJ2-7	CASGPTSASYEQYF